This TCR beta chain was recorded in a study of blood T cell repertoires in COVID-19. For the study at large: The United States, Italy and Spain provided the acute and convalescent COVID-19 samples. Nucleic acid was either cDNA or gDNA, and it came from T cells, B-cell-depleted T cells, or PBMCs.

How the authors handled the data: Estimated nucleated cell counts came from reference gene primer amplification. Here immunoSEQ multiplex PCR was the method, and the copy in TCRdb shows in-frame clones only, minus some. V and J calls and clone size follow that table, whereas D and trimming were derived from the DNA. The sample carries about 160,000 clones, over 60% recorded once. CDR1 is ENHRY, CDR2 SYGVKD, per germline. This CDR3 region has 17 residues. J was trimmed by 7 bases and V by 0 bases; bases with no gene match: 10. This chain uses TRBV10-3 with TRBJ2-1; 9 bases are a match to TRBD1. Sequencing was carried out using peripheral blood. This TCR came from a man aged 60-69 years with acute or convalescent COVID-19. The CDR3 protein is CAISESTLTGGSNEQFF. CDR3 nucleotides: TGTGCCATCAGTGAGTCGACTCTGACAGGGGGTTCGAATGAGCAGTTCTTC.